This T cell receptor beta chain was sequenced in a study of cytomegalovirus exposure and HLA in healthy donors. Points from the study as a whole: Researchers reported that a few CMV-associated chains were confirmed in vitro as CMV antigen-specific.

Concerning this clone itself: The antigen remains undetermined.

The V gene's germline CDR1 is MNHNS and CDR2 SASEGT. This CDR3 has 16 amino acids. Trimming removed 3 bases from V and 6 bases from J; junction bases left unmatched: 9. Sequencing used immunoSEQ multiplex PCR; TCRdb keeps in-frame clones, though not all of them. In the table there are about 360,000 clones, about nine tenths of which are singletons. Sequencing used PBMCs. The chain employs TRBV6-1 and TRBJ2-1; 9 bases match TRBD2. This TCR was sampled from a woman aged 18-29 years in good health and CMV-seronegative. CDR3 in DNA: TGTGCCAGCAGTGAGGTTAGCGGGAGTCTCCGCAATGAGCAGTTCTTC. Translated, it gives CASSEVSGSLRNEQFF.